What follows are 29 T cell receptor beta chains derived from one specimen sequenced in a study of regulatory T cells in long-lasting Graves disease. Building of the TCR beta libraries involved iRepertoire HTBI primers and Arm-PCR of CDR3 regions. Each CDR3 protein is one row after TCRdb ran MiXCR on the multiplex PCR reads. The table records 400,000 to 450,000 distinct CDR3 sequences, about 15% of them present only once. Time point specified: newly diagnosed GD, antithyroid drugs for less than 3 months. Preparation of the TCR library used RNA extracted from PBMCs. These data also formed part of another study, on T cells in Graves' hyperthyroidism and ophthalmopathy.

Sequences were derived from peripheral blood mononuclear cells (PBMCs), sampled at new diagnosis, from a patient treated with antithyroid drugs. The origin of the receptors is a woman aged 25 to 39 with Graves disease.

This CDR3 is CATSVQGKGETQYF. The CDR3 region has the DNA TGTGCCACCAGTGTCCAGGGGAAAGGGGAGACCCAGTACTTC. V is TRBV24-1 and J is TRBJ2-5; tentatively, D is TRBD1 (6 bases). Germline V gene lookup returns CDR1 KGHDR and CDR2 SFDVKD. The CDR3 has 14 residues. Between the trimmed V and J ends, which lost 5 bases and 5 bases, there was a span of 14 bases.

This clonotype occurred many times. An end of the junction does not agree with germline; a read error may underlie this. This chain connects TRBV7-3 to TRBJ2-3, with D maybe TRBD2 (6 bases). The length of the CDR3 is 13 residues. Germline loops: CDR1 SGHTA, CDR2 FQGTGA. CDR3 sequence: CASSGGGTDTQYF. The CDR3 DNA reads as TGCGCCAGCAGCGGAGGAGGGACAGATACGCAGTATTTT.

This clonotype was detected ten times or more. V usage is TRBV24-1 and J usage is TRBJ2-1; tentatively, D is TRBD1 or TRBD2 (7 bases each). Germline CDR1 and CDR2: KGHDR and SFDVKD. Trimming shortened V by 3 bases and J by 9 bases, and 26 bases separated the two germline ends. The CDR3 is 18 residues long. This chain's CDR3 is CATSDRLRGAGGAAEQFF. The CDR3 DNA is TGTGCCACCAGTGATCGGCTCCGGGGGGCAGGGGGGGCGGCTGAGCAGTTCTTC.

This clonotype has a count of ten or more. The chain is built from TRBV12-3 or TRBV12-4 and TRBJ2-5; possibly TRBD2 for D (5 bases). V was shortened by 6 bases and J by 3 bases, with 11 bases between the two germline ends. The CDR3 length is 13 residues. The CDR3 DNA follows: TGTGCCAGCAGCAGGACTGTAAAAGAGACCCAGTACTTC. This codes for CASSRTVKETQYF.

Here the CDR3 DNA reads TGTGCCAGCAGTGGCTATGTAGGCTCTGGAAACACCATATATTTT. Encoded protein: CASSGYVGSGNTIYF. This rearrangement joins TRBV25-1 to TRBJ1-3; D not resolved. Germline CDR1 reads MGHDK; CDR2 reads SYGVNS. This CDR3 region has 15 residues. The V and J ends lost 4 bases and 0 bases respectively, with 10 bases between them.

At least ten counts were recorded for this clonotype. This chain joins TRBV11-2 and TRBJ1-2; D is undetermined. V lost 3 bases to trimming and J lost 5 bases, with 10 bases between them. The CDR3 is 13 residues long. Per the germline V gene, CDR1 is SGHAT and CDR2 is FQNNGV. For the CDR3, the DNA is TGTGCCAGCAGCTTGGGGTCGGGGTATGGCTACACCTTC. Residues: CASSLGSGYGYTF.

The chain couples TRBV6-4 to TRBJ1-6, with D maybe TRBD1 (6 bases). This CDR3 spans 14 amino acids. Trimming pared 4 bases from V and 7 bases from J, leaving 11 bases between. The germline V gene has CDR1 MRHNA and CDR2 SNTAGT. This CDR3 is CASSARGLNSPLHF. CDR3 DNA: TGTGCCAGCAGTGCCCGGGGGCTGAATTCACCCCTCCACTTT.

This clonotype appeared many times. The chain carries TRBV18 and TRBJ1-5, with D possibly matching TRBD1 (6 bases). This CDR3 is built from 13 residues. CDR1 and CDR2 (germline): KGHSH, LQKENI. Deletions cut 8 bases from V and 5 bases from J, with 13 bases between. Written as DNA, the CDR3 is TGTGCCAGCAGTAGACAGGAGGATCAGCCCCAGCATTTT. Translated: CASSRQEDQPQHF. The full variable domain, with the rest looked up from reference TRBV18 and TRBJ1-5, is NAGVMQNPRHLVRRRGQEARLRCSPMKGHSHVYWYRQLPEEGLKFMVYLQKENIIDESGMPKERFSAEFPKEGPSILRIQQVVRGDSAAYFCASSRQEDQPQHFGDGTRLSIL.

Many counts were recorded for this clonotype. The V call is TRBV6-2 or TRBV6-3, the J call TRBJ1-1, with 9 bases identical to TRBD1. V was clipped by 2 bases and J by 4 bases; unmatched bases: 14. The CDR3 consists of 18 residues. Germline assignment: CDR1 MNHEY and CDR2 SVGEGT. Here the CDR3 reads CASSYPRKTGGVGTEAFF. CDR3 in DNA: TGTGCCAGCAGTTACCCGCGTAAGACAGGGGGAGTCGGCACTGAAGCTTTCTTT.

With respect to this clonotype: A far more abundant clone sits one base away, making this likely a read error. The chain links TRBV11-3 to TRBJ2-3; possibly TRBD2 for D (6 bases). The germline V and J ends were trimmed by 8 bases and 2 bases, with 17 bases remaining between them. The CDR3 loop spans 15 amino acids. Germline V gene lookup returns CDR1 SGHNT and CDR2 YENEEA. This CDR3 is CASGPPGVSTDTQYF. In DNA form, the CDR3 reads TGTGCCAGCGGCCCACCGGGGGTTTCCACAGATACGCAGTATTTT.

This clonotype has just a few counts. Compared with germline, one end of the junction differs, possibly owing to a read error. V gene TRBV12-3 or TRBV12-4 combines with J gene TRBJ2-1; perhaps TRBD1 as D (6 bases). CDR3 length: 12 amino acids. The CDR3 spells CASSLPRGIKLF. In DNA form, the CDR3 reads TGTGCCAGCAGTCTTCCGAGGGGGATTAAGCTCTTC.

The sample holds many counts of this clonotype. J is TRBJ2-5 and V is TRBV20-1; D remains unclear. The ends were cut back, 0 bases at V and 5 bases at J, with 4 bases in the middle. Per germline, CDR1 DFQATT and CDR2 SNEGSKA (reference sequence). This CDR3 is built from 11 residues. The CDR3 sequence: CSARDGETQYF. For the CDR3, the DNA is TGCAGTGCTAGAGATGGGGAGACCCAGTACTTC.

The table lists this clonotype with many counts. This chain uses TRBV3-1 with TRBJ1-5; possibly TRBD1 for D (5 bases). V was pared by 3 bases and J by 1 base, with 10 bases between. The germline CDR1 and CDR2 sequences are LGHDT and YNNKEL (reference sequence). CDR3 size: 15 residues. CDR3 residues: CASSHGGSSNQPQHF. The CDR3 DNA sequence: TGTGCCAGCAGCCACGGGGGGTCAAGCAATCAGCCCCAGCATTTT.

This clonotype was seen more than once but under ten times. The junction departs from germline at one end; a sequencing error may be responsible. This chain joins TRBV11-2 and TRBJ2-5; 7 positions agree with TRBD1. This CDR3 has 11 amino acids. Germline CDR1 SGHAT, CDR2 FQNNGV. The CDR3 protein is CASSSTGSVVF. The CDR3 DNA is TGTGCCAGCAGCTCGACAGGGTCGGTTGTGTTC.

The chain has TRBV4-1 and TRBJ2-1; TRBD2 is a possible D gene (5 bases). The V end was cut by 6 bases, the J end by 9 bases, with 9 bases between. The length of the CDR3 is 11 residues. Germline CDR1 reads MGHRA; CDR2 reads YSYEKL. CDR3 DNA sequence: TGCGCCAGCAGACGGGATAGTGAGCAGTTCTTC. It encodes CASRRDSEQFF.

The chain employs TRBV9 and TRBJ2-7; D is possibly TRBD2 (5 bases). CDR1 is SGDLS, CDR2 YYNGEE, per germline. The CDR3 runs 14 residues. The V and J ends lost 0 bases and 2 bases respectively, with 9 bases between them. The CDR3 here is CASSVDVGAYEQYF. CDR3 DNA: TGTGCCAGCAGCGTAGATGTCGGGGCCTACGAGCAGTACTTC.

Many counts were recorded for this clonotype. J is TRBJ1-5 and V is TRBV7-2; TRBD1 is a possible D gene (5 bases). Germline lookup yields CDR1 SGHTA and CDR2 FQGNSA. Trimming left V 1 base short and J 6 bases short, with 10 bases between. The CDR3 sequence is 14 residues long. This CDR3 reads CASSLGGDGQPQHF. In nucleotides, the CDR3 is TGTGCCAGCAGCTTAGGGGGGGATGGTCAGCCCCAGCATTTT.

The chain employs TRBV4-1 and TRBJ1-1, with 9 bases fitting TRBD1. The CDR3 covers 14 residues. Germline V gene data show CDR1 as MGHRA and CDR2 as YSYEKL. Unmatched junction bases numbered 2, after V lost 5 bases and J lost 1 base. The CDR3, as DNA: TGCGCCAGCAGCTACAGGGGGCAGAACACTGAAGCTTTCTTT. Its translation: CASSYRGQNTEAFF.

This chain joins TRBV7-9 and TRBJ1-5; no clear D. The CDR3 is 14 amino acids. CDR1 is SEHNR, CDR2 FQNEAQ, per germline (reference sequence). V was pared by 1 base and J by 5 bases, with 9 bases between. CDR3 coding DNA: TGTGCCAGCAGCTTAGGGGCCAATTATCAGCCCCAGCATTTT. This gives the protein CASSLGANYQPQHF.

Of note for this clonotype: This may be a read error: a much more frequent sequence differs by one nucleotide. This rearrangement joins TRBV15 to TRBJ1-5, with 9 positions matching TRBD1. The V and J ends lost 1 base and 6 bases, in that order; junction bases with no gene match: 4. Looked up from germline, CDR1 is LNHNV and CDR2 is YYDKDF (reference sequence). The CDR3 consists of 15 residues. The CDR3, as DNA: TGTGCCACCAGCAGAGGGGGACAGGGTCCTCAGCCCCAGCATTTT. Encoded protein: CATSRGGQGPQPQHF.

The genes are TRBV6-1 and TRBJ2-1; unclear D gene. CDR3 length: 16 residues. V lost 5 bases and J lost 0, with 14 bases in between. The germline V gene has CDR1 MNHNS and CDR2 SASEGT. CDR3 bases: TGTGCCAGCAGTCGCAGGCGGTCGCCCTCCTACAATGAGCAGTTCTTC. Translation gives CASSRRRSPSYNEQFF.

This clonotype was counted at least ten times. V gene TRBV3-1 combines with J gene TRBJ1-5; TRBD1 agrees at 8 bases. With V trimmed by 5 bases and J by 6 bases, 6 bases remained unmatched. The CDR3 is made up of 14 amino acids. Germline values: CDR1 LGHDT, CDR2 YNNKEL (reference sequence). For the CDR3, the DNA is TGTGCCAGCAGCGGGACAGGTATGAGTCAGCCCCAGCATTTT. This encodes CASSGTGMSQPQHF.

This clonotype was seen at least ten times. The chain couples TRBV7-9 to TRBJ2-3, with D possibly being TRBD1 (5 bases). Germline CDR1 SEHNR, CDR2 FQNEAQ (reference sequence). Trimming left V 7 bases short and J 4 bases short, with 21 bases between. The CDR3 has 16 amino acids. The CDR3 nucleotides are TGTGCCAGCACCTTCTCGGAGCTTGAACAGGCAGATACGCAGTATTTT. This sequence encodes CASTFSELEQADTQYF.

The gene calls are TRBV30 and TRBJ1-6; D not resolved. This CDR3 has 14 residues. Germline V gene lookup returns CDR1 GTSNPN and CDR2 SVGIG (reference sequence). Trimming stripped 1 base from V and 7 bases from J, with 11 bases between. In DNA form, the CDR3 reads TGTGCCTGGAGTGCGGCAGTAAGGAATTCACCCCTCCACTTT. Protein: CAWSAAVRNSPLHF.

The chain carries TRBV7-3 and TRBJ1-1; a weak D match, TRBD1 (6 bases). V was clipped by 4 bases and J by 5 bases, with 14 bases between them. CDR3 length: 14 residues. The germline V gene has CDR1 SGHTA and CDR2 FQGTGA. The DNA for the CDR3 is TGTGCCAGCAGCTCCGGGGGGGGGGCGACTGAAGCTTTCTTT. Translating it yields CASSSGGGATEAFF. The full variable domain, with the rest looked up from reference TRBV7-3 and TRBJ1-1, is GAGVSQTPSNKVTEKGKYVELRCDPISGHTALYWYRQSLGQGPEFLIYFQGTGAADDSGLPNDRFFAVRPEGSVSTLKIQRTERGDSAVYLCASSSGGGATEAFFGQGTRLTVV.

The V and J genes are TRBV19 and TRBJ1-1, with a possible D match to TRBD1 (5 bases). The germline V gene encodes CDR1 LNHDA and CDR2 SQIVND (reference sequence). V dropped 6 bases and J dropped 7 bases, with 12 bases sitting between them. The CDR3 length is 12 residues. CDR3 nucleotides: TGTGCCAGTAGATCGGGGGTGCTTGAAGCTTTCTTT. Amino acid sequence: CASRSGVLEAFF.

This clonotype was seen many times. The chain combines TRBV30 with TRBJ2-2; TRBD1 aligns across 8 bases. With 0 bases clipped from V and 6 bases from J, the junction kept 9 bases outside the gene matches. The CDR3 is 16 amino acids. Germline-derived CDR1 and CDR2 are GTSNPN and SVGIG (reference sequence). In DNA, the CDR3 is TGTGCCTGGAGTGTATCGGACAGGGCCGGTCCCGGGGAGCTGTTTTTT. Its translation is CAWSVSDRAGPGELFF. Supplemented by reference TRBV30 and TRBJ2-2, the full variable domain reads SQTIHQWPATLVQPVGSPLSLECTVEGTSNPNLYWYRQAAGRGLQLLFYSVGIGQISSEVPQNLSASRPQDRQFILSSKKLLLSDSGFYLCAWSVSDRAGPGELFFGEGSRLTVL.

As to this clonotype: Its ends do not fully match the called genes, so a read error is possible. The rearrangement uses TRBV20-1 and TRBJ2-7, with D possibly being TRBD1 (5 bases). CDR3 length equals 11 residues. Germline V lookup: CDR1 DFQATT, CDR2 SNEGSKA (reference sequence). The CDR3 DNA sequence: TGCGGTGCTGACAGTTCCTACGAGCAGTACTTC. Residues: CGADSSYEQYF.

This clonotype occurred a few times. A much bigger clone sits one base away, suggesting this may be a read error. The V call is TRBV11-2, the J call TRBJ2-7, with 11 bases matching TRBD2. CDR1 is SGHAT and CDR2 is FQNNGV in the germline V gene. Trimming cost V 4 bases and J 7 bases; bases outside gene matches: 9. The CDR3 is made up of 15 amino acids. Here the CDR3 DNA reads TGTGCCAGCAGCTCGGGACTAGCGGAACGCAATGAGCAGTACTTC. Encoded protein: CASSSGLAERNEQYF.